These 8 T cell receptor beta chains were sequenced from one sample in a study of quantifying T cell responses using KT2 cells. About the research overall: RNA was reverse transcribed with TCR alpha and beta constant-region primers.

A single-stranded UMI oligo with SP2 sequence was ligated to cDNA 3' ends. The first PCR ran 4 to 5 cycles with an equimolar RC1.1 and RC1.2 beta primer mix. TCRdb passed the UMI-ligation and nested PCR reads through MiXCR, listing each CDR3 protein once. The sample carries 40,000 to 55,000 distinct CDR3 sequences, roughly 12% recorded once. The source material was PBMCs spiked with cells of the T cell clone KT2. Every receptor here comes from a human donor.

The CDR3 coding sequence is TGTGCCAGCAGCCAAGATCTAGCTTCGAGGGAGCTGTTTTTT. Its protein product is CASSQDLASRELFF. The V and J genes are TRBV3-1 and TRBJ2-2; D perhaps matches TRBD2 (5 bases). In germline, CDR1 is LGHDT, CDR2 YNNKEL (reference sequence). The CDR3 consists of 14 residues. With 0 bases removed from V and 9 bases from J, the gap between germline ends came to 11 bases.

This clonotype has ten or more counts. The V gene is TRBV20-1, the J gene TRBJ2-7; D tentatively fits TRBD1 or TRBD2 (5 bases each). Germline CDR1 and CDR2: DFQATT and SNEGSKA (reference sequence). Deletions cut 5 bases from V and 0 bases from J, with 8 bases between. The CDR3 has 12 residues. The CDR3 loop is CSAGDGSYEQYF. The DNA for the CDR3 is TGCAGTGCTGGGGACGGCTCCTACGAGCAGTACTTC.

In the case of this clonotype: At one end, the junction sequence differs from germline, possibly due to a read error. The chain employs TRBV7-3 and TRBJ2-1; no firm D call. This CDR3 has 13 residues. Germline CDR1 reads SGHTA; CDR2 reads FQGTGA. The CDR3 is CASSLIPYDEQFF. The CDR3 DNA sequence: TGTGCCAGCAGCTTAATCCCCTACGATGAGCAGTTCTTC.

The chain joins TRBV7-8 to TRBJ1-5; D call uncertain. This CDR3 has 12 amino acids. CDR1 and CDR2 (germline): SGHVS, FQNEAQ. Deletions cut 5 bases from V and 4 bases from J, with 6 bases between. The DNA for the CDR3 is TGTGCCAGCAGCCCGTCAAATCAGCCCCAGCATTTT. Protein product: CASSPSNQPQHF.

This clonotype turned up a few times. The gene calls are TRBV5-4 and TRBJ2-2; D possibly corresponds to TRBD1 (5 bases). CDR3 size: 16 residues. Germline V gene data show CDR1 as SGHNT and CDR2 as YYREEE (reference sequence). V shed 0 bases and J shed 5 bases, with 14 bases lying between them. The CDR3 DNA follows: TGTGCCAGCAGCTTGGGGGGCGTGACAGTGACCGGGGAGCTGTTTTTT. Protein sequence: CASSLGGVTVTGELFF.

The chain employs TRBV12-3 or TRBV12-4 and TRBJ1-1; tentatively, D is TRBD1 (6 bases). The CDR3 covers 16 residues. The V end lost 1 base, the J end lost 0 bases, and 12 bases lay between the germline ends. This CDR3 reads CASSLEAGVVNTEAFF. The CDR3 nucleotides are TGTGCCAGCAGTTTAGAGGCAGGGGTGGTGAACACTGAAGCTTTCTTT.

The sample holds many counts of this clonotype. The V call is TRBV29-1, the J call TRBJ2-5; D ambiguous. The CDR3 runs 10 residues. Germline V gives CDR1 SQVTM, CDR2 ANQGSEA. The V end was cut by 4 bases, the J end by 5 bases, with 5 bases between. CDR3 loop: CSVVRETQYF. The DNA of the CDR3 is TGCAGCGTTGTCCGGGAGACCCAGTACTTC.

The chain links TRBV7-9 to TRBJ2-3, with TRBD2 matching 10 bases. Germline CDR1 is SEHNR and CDR2 is FQNEAQ (reference sequence). After removal of 5 bases from V and 3 bases from J, the junction contained 8 bases not matched to a gene. CDR3 length equals 16 residues. The DNA for the CDR3 is TGTGCCAGCAGCCAAACGGCTAGCGGGAGAACAGATACGCAGTATTTT. This sequence encodes CASSQTASGRTDTQYF.